Following are 28 T cell receptor beta chains from one sample sequenced in a study of PD-1 blockade in classical Hodgkin lymphoma. Time point reported: cycle 4 day 1 (C4D1), after more than 5 weeks of nivolumab. Each and every patient relapsed after autologous stem cell transplantation, and patients got differing brentuximab vedotin exposure. Out of thawed PBMCs, magnetic negative selection purified CD4+ T cells. Sequencing used immunoSEQ multiplex PCR; TCRdb keeps in-frame clones, though not all of them. The sample carries under 30,000 clones, approximately 90% recorded once. The material sequenced was CD4+ T cells from blood, taken before the fourth cycle of nivolumab. The receptors derive from a human donor with classical Hodgkin lymphoma.

This clone was observed a single time. CDR3 nucleotide sequence: TGTGCCAGCAGCTATTGGGGGAACACAGATACGCAGTATTTT. Translation: CASSYWGNTDTQYF. This chain uses TRBV7-2 with TRBJ2-3; D tentatively reads TRBD1 or TRBD2 (5 bases each). The ends were cut back, 4 bases at V and 2 bases at J, with 10 bases in the middle. The CDR3 has 14 residues. Per the germline V gene, CDR1 is SGHTA and CDR2 is FQGNSA.

The V call is TRBV28, the J call TRBJ2-5; D possibly corresponds to TRBD2 (5 bases). This CDR3 spans 13 amino acids. Per the germline V gene, CDR1 is MDHEN and CDR2 is SYDVKM. V lost 5 bases and J 2 bases, leaving 9 bases between the germline ends. The CDR3: CASSSGNQETQYF. The CDR3 DNA follows: TGTGCCAGCAGTAGCGGAAATCAAGAGACCCAGTACTTC.

This clone showed up just a few times. The rearrangement uses TRBV9 and TRBJ1-2, with 7 bases lining up with TRBD1. V lost 3 bases to trimming and J lost 4 bases; unmatched junction nucleotides: 3. Germline lookup yields CDR1 SGDLS and CDR2 YYNGEE. This CDR3 region has 13 residues. The CDR3 loop reads CASSAGQIYGYTF. In DNA, the CDR3 is TGTGCCAGCAGCGCGGGACAGATCTATGGCTACACCTTC.

This clone has just one count. The chain combines TRBV7-9 with TRBJ2-7, with 9 bases fitting TRBD1. CDR1 and CDR2 (germline): SEHNR, FQNEAQ (reference sequence). V gave up 1 base and J gave up 3 bases; unmatched junction bases: 13. The length of the CDR3 is 18 residues. Here the CDR3 DNA reads TGTGCCAGCAGCTTAGTGGGACAGGGTGATTTTGGGGTCTACGAGCAGTACTTC. Translated, it gives CASSLVGQGDFGVYEQYF.

CDR3 sequence reads: CASSLVGIDRDGDTEAFF. DNA for the CDR3: TGCGCCAGCAGCTTGGTTGGTATCGACAGGGATGGGGACACTGAAGCTTTCTTT. The chain combines TRBV5-1 with TRBJ1-1, with TRBD1 identical over 7 bases. The CDR3 extends over 18 amino acids. Trimming cost V 0 bases and J 3 bases; bases outside gene matches: 14. The germline gives CDR1 SGHRS, CDR2 YFSETQ. Supplemented by reference TRBV5-1 and TRBJ1-1, the full variable domain reads KAGVTQTPRYLIKTRGQQVTLSCSPISGHRSVSWYQQTPGQGLQFLFEYFSETQRNKGNFPGRFSGRQFSNSRSEMNVSTLELGDSALYLCASSLVGIDRDGDTEAFFGQGTRLTVV.

This clone was seen once. The chain recombines TRBV9 with TRBJ2-1; TRBD1 is a possible D gene (7 bases). The V gene's germline CDR1 is SGDLS and CDR2 YYNGEE. The V end lost 3 bases, the J end lost 7 bases, and 26 bases lay between the germline ends. The CDR3 loop spans 18 amino acids. The CDR3 bases are TGTGCCAGCAGCGGCCGGGGGAACCGGGACAGACCTTTGAATGAGCAGTTCTTC. Translation: CASSGRGNRDRPLNEQFF.

V is TRBV7-9 and J is TRBJ2-5, with D perhaps being TRBD1 or TRBD2 (5 bases each). V lost 5 bases, J lost 6 bases, and 16 bases lay in between. Germline-derived CDR1 and CDR2 are SEHNR and FQNEAQ (reference sequence). The CDR3 has 14 residues. CDR3 DNA sequence: TGTGCCAGCAGCCACCGGGACCGGGAAAAGACCCAGTACTTC. Its translation: CASSHRDREKTQYF.

The chain uses TRBV10-3 and TRBJ2-1, with a tentative D call TRBD2 (5 bases). The V and J ends lost 6 bases and 5 bases respectively, with 11 bases between them. In germline, CDR1 is ENHRY, CDR2 SYGVKD. The CDR3 runs to 13 residues. This CDR3 is CAIRRGNNNEQFF. The CDR3 region has the DNA TGTGCCATCAGACGGGGAAACAACAATGAGCAGTTCTTC.

The genes are TRBV7-8 and TRBJ1-4; 8 bases align to TRBD1. In germline, CDR1 is SGHVS, CDR2 FQNEAQ. Unmatched junction bases numbered 7, after V lost 2 bases and J lost 8 bases. The length of the CDR3 is 15 residues. The CDR3 loop is CASSLPTGGAEKLFF. The CDR3 nucleotides read TGTGCCAGCAGCTTACCCACAGGGGGAGCGGAAAAACTGTTTTTT. The entire variable domain, with the rest obtained from reference TRBV7-8 and TRBJ1-4, is as follows: GAGVSQSPRYKVAKRGQDVALRCDPISGHVSLFWYQQALGQGPEFLTYFQNEAQLDKSGLPSDRFFAERPEGSVSTLKIQRTQQEDSAVYLCASSLPTGGAEKLFFGSGTQLSVL.

The chain recombines TRBV19 with TRBJ1-2; TRBD1 is a possible D gene (5 bases). The CDR3 runs to 14 residues. The germline gives CDR1 LNHDA, CDR2 SQIVND (reference sequence). The V and J ends lost 7 bases and 4 bases respectively, with 16 bases between them. CDR3 coding DNA: TGTGCCAGTACCTTAGCCGCGGGGGTCTATGGCTACACCTTC. This gives the protein CASTLAAGVYGYTF.

V and J are TRBV7-6 and TRBJ2-3; 7 positions agree with TRBD2. Losses at the gene ends were 1 base for V and 2 bases for J; bases not matched to a gene: 3. Germline loops: CDR1 SGHVS, CDR2 FNYEAQ. The length of the CDR3 is 15 residues. The CDR3 DNA reads as TGTGCCAGCAGCTTAGGACTAGCTGCCACAGATACGCAGTATTTT. Protein: CASSLGLAATDTQYF.

The chain is built from TRBV5-4 and TRBJ2-2; tentative D call: TRBD1 (5 bases). The CDR3 loop spans 14 amino acids. Germline CDR1 and CDR2: SGHNT and YYREEE (reference sequence). V was shortened by 5 bases and J by 5 bases, with 13 bases between the two germline ends. The CDR3 region is CASSKVSGTGELFF. The CDR3 DNA reads TGTGCCAGCAGTAAAGTGTCAGGGACCGGGGAGCTGTTTTTT.

The chain joins TRBV27 to TRBJ1-4; TRBD1 aligns across 8 bases. Germline V gene lookup returns CDR1 MNHEY and CDR2 SMNVEV (reference sequence). This CDR3 region has 15 residues. With 6 bases clipped from V and 3 bases from J, the junction kept 6 bases outside the gene matches. The CDR3 here is CASSMRTGSNEKLFF. The CDR3 region has the DNA TGTGCCAGCAGCATGCGGACAGGGTCTAATGAAAAACTGTTTTTT.

The CDR3 loop reads CASSGERTGRYEQYF. The CDR3 DNA reads TGTGCCAGCAGCGGGGAACGGACAGGGAGGTACGAGCAGTACTTC. This chain joins TRBV7-2 and TRBJ2-7; the match to TRBD1 covers 8 bases. Germline lookup yields CDR1 SGHTA and CDR2 FQGNSA. The CDR3 length is 15 residues. V gave up 5 bases and J gave up 4 bases; unmatched junction bases: 10.

This chain joins TRBV6-5 and TRBJ2-7; 10 nucleotides line up with TRBD2. Germline V gives CDR1 MNHEY, CDR2 SVGAGI. There are 13 residues in the CDR3. V lost 7 bases and J lost 4; bases outside the gene matches: 4. The CDR3: CASTPSGGYEQYF. The CDR3 DNA reads TGTGCCAGCACCCCTAGCGGGGGTTACGAGCAGTACTTC.

V and J are TRBV6-5 and TRBJ1-2, with no clear D. The germline V and J ends were trimmed by 2 bases and 4 bases, with 11 bases remaining between them. The germline CDR1 and CDR2 sequences are MNHEY and SVGAGI. The CDR3 has 14 residues. The CDR3 region has the DNA TGTGCCAGCAGTTACCGGGTGTGGAGCTATGGCTACACCTTC. It specifies CASSYRVWSYGYTF.

V gene TRBV11-3 combines with J gene TRBJ1-6; D is possibly TRBD1 (5 bases). Germline V lookup: CDR1 SGHNT, CDR2 YENEEA. The CDR3 is 13 amino acids. Trimming took off 2 bases at V and 9 bases at J, with 8 bases between the two ends. The CDR3 reads CASSLNQGSPLHF. The CDR3 nucleotides are TGTGCCAGCAGCTTAAATCAGGGTTCACCCCTCCACTTT.

The chain combines TRBV7-9 with TRBJ2-5; the match to TRBD1 covers 7 bases. The germline V gene encodes CDR1 SEHNR and CDR2 FQNEAQ (reference sequence). V lost 6 bases to trimming and J lost 5 bases; unmatched junction nucleotides: 12. The CDR3 has 15 residues. This CDR3 reads CASSSNQGVRETQYF. The CDR3 bases are TGTGCCAGCAGTTCCAACCAGGGGGTTCGTGAGACCCAGTACTTC.

The V and J genes are TRBV7-3 and TRBJ2-1; D remains unclear. The CDR3 spans 15 residues. Trimming took 2 bases from V and 0 from J, leaving 8 bases between them. The germline V gene encodes CDR1 SGHTA and CDR2 FQGTGA. The CDR3 sequence: CASSLSGGSYNEQFF. CDR3 nucleotides: TGTGCCAGCAGCTTATCCGGCGGCTCCTACAATGAGCAGTTCTTC. Looking up the rest from reference TRBV7-3 and TRBJ2-1 gives the full variable domain: GAGVSQTPSNKVTEKGKYVELRCDPISGHTALYWYRQSLGQGPEFLIYFQGTGAADDSGLPNDRFFAVRPEGSVSTLKIQRTERGDSAVYLCASSLSGGSYNEQFFGPGTRLTVL.

V and J are TRBV2 and TRBJ2-7, with unresolved D. Germline assignment: CDR1 SNHLY and CDR2 FYNNEI. The CDR3 consists of 14 residues. Trimming removed 2 bases at V and 0 bases at J, with 8 bases between. CDR3 bases: TGTGCCAGCAGTGAACGGCCGGGCTCCTACGAGCAGTACTTC. This gives the protein CASSERPGSYEQYF.

This clone showed up just once. This chain links TRBV4-1 with TRBJ1-4, with D unclear. Germline CDR1 and CDR2: MGHRA and YSYEKL. The CDR3 runs to 16 residues. V was trimmed by 0 bases and J by 4 bases, leaving 12 bases between them. The CDR3 reads CASSQDRELINEKLFF. The DNA for the CDR3 is TGCGCCAGCAGCCAAGATCGGGAGTTGATTAATGAAAAACTGTTTTTT.

The J gene is TRBJ2-2, the V gene TRBV10-1; TRBD1 or TRBD2 may be the D gene (5 bases each). Per the germline V gene, CDR1 is WNHNN and CDR2 is SYGVQD (reference sequence). This CDR3 contains 15 residues. Trimming shortened V by 6 bases and J by 5 bases, and 16 bases separated the two germline ends. The CDR3 sequence is CASSANWGTTGELFF. CDR3 nucleotides: TGCGCCAGCAGCGCCAATTGGGGGACGACCGGGGAGCTGTTTTTT.

Only one count was recorded for this clone. The V gene is TRBV6-1, the J gene TRBJ1-1; a possible D gene is TRBD1 (5 bases). V shed 1 base and J shed 1 base, with 7 bases lying between them. This CDR3 region has 14 residues. The germline gives CDR1 MNHNS, CDR2 SASEGT. The CDR3 region is CASSEVGTNTEAFF. CDR3 bases: TGTGCCAGCAGTGAAGTAGGGACGAACACTGAAGCTTTCTTT.

The chain recombines TRBV7-9 with TRBJ1-1; D gene uncertain. The CDR3 consists of 15 residues. Germline values: CDR1 SEHNR, CDR2 FQNEAQ (reference sequence). Trimming removed 1 base from V and 0 bases from J, with 9 bases in between. CDR3 sequence reads: CASSLESGVNTEAFF. The CDR3 coding sequence is TGTGCCAGCAGCTTAGAATCCGGGGTGAACACTGAAGCTTTCTTT.

CDR3 coding DNA: TGCGCCAGCAGCTTACAGGGGAGCACAGATACGCAGTATTTT. Encoded protein: CASSLQGSTDTQYF. V gene TRBV5-1 combines with J gene TRBJ2-3; TRBD1 aligns across 7 bases. V gave up 2 bases and J gave up 0 bases; unmatched junction bases: 0. Germline V gene sequence: CDR1 SGHRS, CDR2 YFSETQ. This CDR3 spans 14 amino acids.

The V and J genes are TRBV11-2 and TRBJ2-1, with TRBD2 matching 7 bases. Germline CDR1 is SGHAT and CDR2 is FQNNGV. The CDR3 has 16 amino acids. V gave up 5 bases and J gave up 2 bases; unmatched junction bases: 9. CDR3 amino acids: CASSQFRGLAYNEQFF. The DNA of the CDR3 is TGTGCCAGCAGCCAATTTCGCGGACTAGCCTACAATGAGCAGTTCTTC.

The chain recombines TRBV29-1 with TRBJ2-3; D could derive from TRBD1 or TRBD2 (5 bases each). From germline, CDR1 is SQVTM and CDR2 ANQGSEA. Between the trimmed V and J ends, which lost 7 bases and 4 bases, there was a span of 12 bases. The CDR3 is made up of 12 amino acids. The CDR3 DNA reads TGCAGCGATGGGACCGCTTCAGATACGCAGTATTTT. Translated: CSDGTASDTQYF.

The chain recombines TRBV7-2 with TRBJ2-3; maybe TRBD2 (6 bases). The CDR3 totals 16 residues. Trimming pared 1 base from V and 6 bases from J, leaving 17 bases between. Germline values: CDR1 SGHTA, CDR2 FQGNSA. The CDR3 here is CASSLEAGWGLDTQYF. CDR3 DNA sequence: TGTGCCAGCAGCTTAGAGGCAGGGTGGGGACTCGATACGCAGTATTTT.